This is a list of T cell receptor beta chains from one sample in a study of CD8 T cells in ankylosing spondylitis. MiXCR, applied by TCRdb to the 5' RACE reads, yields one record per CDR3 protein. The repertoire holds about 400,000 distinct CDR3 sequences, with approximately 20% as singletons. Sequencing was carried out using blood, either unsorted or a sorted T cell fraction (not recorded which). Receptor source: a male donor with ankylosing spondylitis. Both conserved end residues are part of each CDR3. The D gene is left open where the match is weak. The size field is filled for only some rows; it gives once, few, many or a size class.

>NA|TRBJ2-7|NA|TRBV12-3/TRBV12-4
CASSLVSGATYEQYF
TGTGCCAGCAGTTTAGTGTCAGGAGCCACCTACGAGCAGTACTTC
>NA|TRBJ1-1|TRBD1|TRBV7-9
CASSTGQGMNTEAFF
TGTGCCAGCAGCACAGGACAGGGGATGAACACTGAAGCTTTCTTT
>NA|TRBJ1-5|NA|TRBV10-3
CAISAGSNQPQHF
TGTGCCATCTCAGCAGGTAGCAATCAGCCCCAGCATTTT
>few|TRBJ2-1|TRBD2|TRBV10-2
CASTPAGGLLNEQFF
TGCGCCAGCACTCCAGCGGGAGGTCTGCTTAATGAGCAGTTCTTC
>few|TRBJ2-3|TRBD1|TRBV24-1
CATSGTGGGTDTQYF
TGTGCCACCAGTGGAACAGGGGGAGGTACAGATACGCAGTATTTT
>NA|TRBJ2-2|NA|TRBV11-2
CASSLGAFGSTNTGELFF
TGTGCCAGCAGCTTAGGGGCATTTGGCTCCACGAACACCGGGGAGCTGTTTTTT
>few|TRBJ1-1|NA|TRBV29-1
CSGQMNTEAFF
TGCAGCGGACAGATGAACACTGAAGCTTTCTTT
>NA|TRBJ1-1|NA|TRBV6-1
CASSESKGTEAFF
TGTGCCAGCAGTGAGTCCAAGGGCACTGAAGCTTTCTTT
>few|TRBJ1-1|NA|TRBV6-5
CASSYSGPRNTEAFF
TGTGCCAGCAGTTACTCCGGGCCACGGAACACTGAAGCTTTCTTT
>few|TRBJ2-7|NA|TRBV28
CASSLWMVSYEQYF
TGTGCCAGCAGTTTATGGATGGTTTCCTACGAGCAGTACTTC
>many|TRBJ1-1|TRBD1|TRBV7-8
CASSYGQDSEAFF
TGTGCCAGCAGTTATGGACAGGATTCTGAAGCTTTCTTT
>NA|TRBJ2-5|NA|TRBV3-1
CASSQDPPQGGRETQYF
TGTGCCAGCAGCCAAGATCCCCCACAGGGTGGCAGAGAGACCCAGTACTTC